This T cell receptor (beta chain) was sequenced in a study of blood T cell repertoires in COVID-19. Study at large: Acute and convalescent COVID-19 specimens originated in the United States, Italy and Spain. PBMCs, B-cell-depleted T cells, or T cells were the source of the cDNA or gDNA that made up the material.

The authors' processing: Reference gene primer amplification in the assay estimated nucleated cell counts. TCRdb's table, derived via immunoSEQ multiplex PCR, lists solely in-frame clones and lacks some. The DNA was the basis for D and trimming; V, J and clone size are from that table. This sample carries roughly 120,000 clones, roughly 85% of them seen once, and the ten largest clones take 1.4% to 1.5%. V dropped 7 bases and J dropped 7; count of bases not matched to a gene: 12. This CDR3 spans 14 amino acids. The germline V gene has CDR1 SEHNR and CDR2 FQNEAQ (reference sequence). The chain links TRBV7-9 to TRBJ1-2, with TRBD1 matching 7 bases. Sequencing was done on a sample of peripheral blood. This TCR was sampled from a man aged 40-49 years with acute or convalescent COVID-19. CDR3 nucleotide sequence: TGTGCCAGCACCCCACAGGGGCGGCCGGGTGGCTACACCTTC. This sequence encodes CASTPQGRPGGYTF.